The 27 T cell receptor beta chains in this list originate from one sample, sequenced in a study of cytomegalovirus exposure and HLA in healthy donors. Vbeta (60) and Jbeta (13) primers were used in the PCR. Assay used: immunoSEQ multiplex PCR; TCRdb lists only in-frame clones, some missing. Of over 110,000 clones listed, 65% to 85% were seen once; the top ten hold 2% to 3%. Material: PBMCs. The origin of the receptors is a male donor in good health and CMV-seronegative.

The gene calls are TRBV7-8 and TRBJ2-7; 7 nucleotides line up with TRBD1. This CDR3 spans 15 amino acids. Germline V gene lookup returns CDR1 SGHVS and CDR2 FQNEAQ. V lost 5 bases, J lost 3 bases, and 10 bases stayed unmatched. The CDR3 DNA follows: TGTGCCAGCAGCGACAGGGAAAACCCTGTCTACGAGCAGTACTTC. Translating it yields CASSDRENPVYEQYF.

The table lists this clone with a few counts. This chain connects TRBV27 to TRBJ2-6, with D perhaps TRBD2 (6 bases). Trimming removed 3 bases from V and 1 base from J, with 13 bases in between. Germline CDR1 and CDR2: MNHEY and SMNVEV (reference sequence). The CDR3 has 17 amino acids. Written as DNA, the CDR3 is TGTGCCAGCAGTTTGGAGGGTGTCTGGTCTGGGGCCAACGTCCTGACTTTC. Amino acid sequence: CASSLEGVWSGANVLTF.

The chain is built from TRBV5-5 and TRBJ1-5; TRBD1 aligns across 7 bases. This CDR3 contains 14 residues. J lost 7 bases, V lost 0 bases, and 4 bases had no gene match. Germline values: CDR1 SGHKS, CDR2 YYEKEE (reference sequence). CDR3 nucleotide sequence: TGTGCCAGCAGCTTGGCAGGGGGACTCCAGCCCCAGCATTTT. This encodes CASSLAGGLQPQHF.

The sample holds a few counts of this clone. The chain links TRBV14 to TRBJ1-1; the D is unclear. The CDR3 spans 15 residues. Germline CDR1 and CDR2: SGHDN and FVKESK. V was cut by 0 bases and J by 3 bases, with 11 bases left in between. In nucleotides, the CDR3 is TGTGCCAGCAGCCAAGATCTGGGAGGTTACACTGAAGCTTTCTTT. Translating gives CASSQDLGGYTEAFF.

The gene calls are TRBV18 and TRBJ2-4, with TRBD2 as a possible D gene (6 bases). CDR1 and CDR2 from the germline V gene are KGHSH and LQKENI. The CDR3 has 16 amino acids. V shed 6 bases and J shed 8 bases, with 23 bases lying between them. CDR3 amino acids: CASSPGQARRGDIQYF. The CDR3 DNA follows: TGTGCCAGCTCCCCCGGCCAGGCGAGGCGCGGGGACATTCAGTACTTC.

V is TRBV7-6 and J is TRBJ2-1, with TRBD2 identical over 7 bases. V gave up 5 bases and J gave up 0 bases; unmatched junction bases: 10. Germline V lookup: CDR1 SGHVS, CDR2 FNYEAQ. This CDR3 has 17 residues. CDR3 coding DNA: TGTGCCAGCAGCCAGATTAGCGGGTTCAGCTCCTACAATGAGCAGTTCTTC. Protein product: CASSQISGFSSYNEQFF.

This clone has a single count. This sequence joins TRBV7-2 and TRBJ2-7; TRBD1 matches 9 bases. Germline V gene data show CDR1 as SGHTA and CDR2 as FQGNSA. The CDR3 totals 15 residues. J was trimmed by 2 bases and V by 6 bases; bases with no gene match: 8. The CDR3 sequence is CASRVPGQGTYEQYF. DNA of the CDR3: TGTGCCAGCAGGGTACCGGGACAGGGCACCTACGAGCAGTACTTC.

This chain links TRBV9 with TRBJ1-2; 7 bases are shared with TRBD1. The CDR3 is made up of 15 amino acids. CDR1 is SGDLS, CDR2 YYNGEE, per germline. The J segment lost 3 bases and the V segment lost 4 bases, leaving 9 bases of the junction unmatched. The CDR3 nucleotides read TGTGCCAGCAGCAAGGAAGAGGGGGCTTACTATGGCTACACCTTC. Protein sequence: CASSKEEGAYYGYTF.

Here the CDR3 DNA reads TGTGCCAGCAGCTTTAGAGTATCAAGCTCTGGGGCCAACGTCCTGACTTTC. It translates to CASSFRVSSSGANVLTF. This chain links TRBV9 with TRBJ2-6, with unresolved D. Germline V gene lookup returns CDR1 SGDLS and CDR2 YYNGEE. This CDR3 region has 17 residues. Trimming took off 4 bases at V and 0 bases at J, with 14 bases between the two ends.

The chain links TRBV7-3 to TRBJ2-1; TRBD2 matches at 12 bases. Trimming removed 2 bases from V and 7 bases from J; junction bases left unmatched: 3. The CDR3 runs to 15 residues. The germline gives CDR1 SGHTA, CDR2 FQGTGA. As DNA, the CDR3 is TGTGCCAGCAGCTTACTAGCGGGAGGGCCTAATGAGCAGTTCTTC. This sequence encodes CASSLLAGGPNEQFF.

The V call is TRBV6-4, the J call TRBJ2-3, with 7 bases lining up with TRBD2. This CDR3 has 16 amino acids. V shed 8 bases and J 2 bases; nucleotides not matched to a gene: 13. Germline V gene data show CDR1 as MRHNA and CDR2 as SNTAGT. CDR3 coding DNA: TGTGCCAGCTCCCCCCCCGGCGGGAGCACCACAGATACGCAGTATTTT. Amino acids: CASSPPGGSTTDTQYF.

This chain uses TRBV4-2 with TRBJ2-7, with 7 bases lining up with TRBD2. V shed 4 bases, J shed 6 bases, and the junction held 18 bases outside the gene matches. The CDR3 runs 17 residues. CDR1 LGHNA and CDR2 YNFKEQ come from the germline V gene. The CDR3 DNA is TGTGCCAGCAGCCCGGGTTTCGGACTAGACGAATCGGGCGAGCAGTACTTC. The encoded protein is CASSPGFGLDESGEQYF.

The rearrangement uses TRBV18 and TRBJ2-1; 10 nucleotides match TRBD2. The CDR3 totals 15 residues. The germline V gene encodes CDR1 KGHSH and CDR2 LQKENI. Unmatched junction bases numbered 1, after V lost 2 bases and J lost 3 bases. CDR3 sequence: CASSPTSGNYNEQFF. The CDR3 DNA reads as TGTGCCAGCTCACCAACTAGCGGGAACTACAATGAGCAGTTCTTC.

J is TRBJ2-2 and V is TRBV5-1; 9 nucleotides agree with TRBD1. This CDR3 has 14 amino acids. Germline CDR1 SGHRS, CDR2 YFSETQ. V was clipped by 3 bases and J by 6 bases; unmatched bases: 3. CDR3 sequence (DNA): TGCGCCAGCAGCTCGGGACAGGGAGCCGGGGAGCTGTTTTTT. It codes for CASSSGQGAGELFF. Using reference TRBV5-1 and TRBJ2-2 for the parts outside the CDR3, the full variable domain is KAGVTQTPRYLIKTRGQQVTLSCSPISGHRSVSWYQQTPGQGLQFLFEYFSETQRNKGNFPGRFSGRQFSNSRSEMNVSTLELGDSALYLCASSSGQGAGELFFGEGSRLTVL.

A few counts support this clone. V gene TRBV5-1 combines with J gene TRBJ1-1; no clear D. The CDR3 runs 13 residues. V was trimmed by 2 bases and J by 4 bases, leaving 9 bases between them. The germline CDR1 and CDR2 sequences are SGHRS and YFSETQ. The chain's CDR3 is CASSFEGSTEAFF. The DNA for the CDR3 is TGCGCCAGCAGCTTTGAGGGCAGCACTGAAGCTTTCTTT.

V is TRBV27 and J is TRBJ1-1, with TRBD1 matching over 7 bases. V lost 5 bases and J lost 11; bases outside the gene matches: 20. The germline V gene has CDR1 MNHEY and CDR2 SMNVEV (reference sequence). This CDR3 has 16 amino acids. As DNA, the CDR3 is TGTGCCAGCAGTCCGTGGGACAGTGGGGCTCCGAACCGGGCTTTCTTT. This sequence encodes CASSPWDSGAPNRAFF.

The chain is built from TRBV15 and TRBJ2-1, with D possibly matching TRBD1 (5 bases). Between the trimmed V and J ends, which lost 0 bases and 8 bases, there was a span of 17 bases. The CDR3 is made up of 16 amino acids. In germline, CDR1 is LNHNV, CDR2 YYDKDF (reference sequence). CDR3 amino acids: CATSRDLGQGGHEQFF. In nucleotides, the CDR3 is TGTGCCACCAGCAGAGATCTTGGGCAGGGTGGGCATGAGCAGTTCTTC.

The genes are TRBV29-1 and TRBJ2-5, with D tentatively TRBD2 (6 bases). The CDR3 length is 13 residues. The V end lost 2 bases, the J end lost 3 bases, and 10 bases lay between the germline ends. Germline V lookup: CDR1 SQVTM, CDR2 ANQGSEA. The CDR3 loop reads CSVEPLAKETQYF. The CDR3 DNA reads TGCAGCGTTGAACCGCTAGCGAAAGAGACCCAGTACTTC.

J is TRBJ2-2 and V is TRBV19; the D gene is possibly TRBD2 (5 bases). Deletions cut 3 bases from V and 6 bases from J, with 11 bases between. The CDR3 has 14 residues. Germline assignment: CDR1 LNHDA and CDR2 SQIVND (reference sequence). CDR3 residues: CASSMGTRAGELFF. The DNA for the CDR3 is TGTGCCAGTAGTATGGGTACTAGGGCCGGGGAGCTGTTTTTT.

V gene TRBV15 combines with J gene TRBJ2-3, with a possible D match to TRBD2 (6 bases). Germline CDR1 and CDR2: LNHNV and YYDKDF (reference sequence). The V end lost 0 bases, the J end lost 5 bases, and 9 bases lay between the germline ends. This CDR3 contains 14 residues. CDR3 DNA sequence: TGTGCCACCAGCAGAGATGCGGGATTAGATACGCAGTATTTT. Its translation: CATSRDAGLDTQYF.

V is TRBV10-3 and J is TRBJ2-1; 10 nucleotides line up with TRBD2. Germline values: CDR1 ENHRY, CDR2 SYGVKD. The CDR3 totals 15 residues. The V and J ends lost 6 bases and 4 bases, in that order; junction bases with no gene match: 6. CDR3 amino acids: CAIREGLAVYNEQFF. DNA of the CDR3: TGTGCCATCAGAGAAGGACTAGCGGTTTACAATGAGCAGTTCTTC.

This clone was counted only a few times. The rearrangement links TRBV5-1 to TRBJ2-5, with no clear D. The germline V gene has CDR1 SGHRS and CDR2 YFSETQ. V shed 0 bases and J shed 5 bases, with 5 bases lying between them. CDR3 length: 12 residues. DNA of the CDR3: TGCGCCAGCAGCTTGGAAGCGGAGACCCAGTACTTC. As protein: CASSLEAETQYF.

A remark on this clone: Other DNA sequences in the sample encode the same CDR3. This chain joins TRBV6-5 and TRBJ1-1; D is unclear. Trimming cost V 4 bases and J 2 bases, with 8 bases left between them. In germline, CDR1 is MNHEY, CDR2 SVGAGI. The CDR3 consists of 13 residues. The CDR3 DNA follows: TGTGCCAGCAGTTCCCAGGTAAACACTGAAGCTTTCTTT. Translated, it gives CASSSQVNTEAFF.

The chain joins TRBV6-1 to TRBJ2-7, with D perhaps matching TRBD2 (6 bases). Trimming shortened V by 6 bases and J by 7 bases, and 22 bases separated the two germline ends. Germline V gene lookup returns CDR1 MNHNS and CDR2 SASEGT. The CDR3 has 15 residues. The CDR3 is CASSTGSGEYLEQYF. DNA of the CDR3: TGTGCCAGCAGCACTGGTTCGGGGGAGTACTTGGAGCAGTACTTC.

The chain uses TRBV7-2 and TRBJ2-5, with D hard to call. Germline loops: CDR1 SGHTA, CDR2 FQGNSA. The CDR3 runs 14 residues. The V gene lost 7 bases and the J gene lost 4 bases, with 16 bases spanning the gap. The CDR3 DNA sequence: TGTGCCAGCACCCTATCCCGTGGAGCAGAGACCCAGTACTTC. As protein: CASTLSRGAETQYF.

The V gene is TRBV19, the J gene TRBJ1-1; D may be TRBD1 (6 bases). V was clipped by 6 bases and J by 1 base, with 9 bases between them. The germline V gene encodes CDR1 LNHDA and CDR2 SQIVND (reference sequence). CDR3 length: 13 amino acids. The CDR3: CASRLGQNTEAFF. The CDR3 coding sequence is TGTGCCAGTAGGTTGGGACAGAACACTGAAGCTTTCTTT.

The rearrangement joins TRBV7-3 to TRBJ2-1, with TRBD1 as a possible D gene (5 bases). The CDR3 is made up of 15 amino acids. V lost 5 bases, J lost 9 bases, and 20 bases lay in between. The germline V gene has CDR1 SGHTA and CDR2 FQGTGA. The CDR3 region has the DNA TGTGCCAGCAGCAATAGGCGAGACGGGCAGGGTGAGCAGTTCTTC. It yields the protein CASSNRRDGQGEQFF.